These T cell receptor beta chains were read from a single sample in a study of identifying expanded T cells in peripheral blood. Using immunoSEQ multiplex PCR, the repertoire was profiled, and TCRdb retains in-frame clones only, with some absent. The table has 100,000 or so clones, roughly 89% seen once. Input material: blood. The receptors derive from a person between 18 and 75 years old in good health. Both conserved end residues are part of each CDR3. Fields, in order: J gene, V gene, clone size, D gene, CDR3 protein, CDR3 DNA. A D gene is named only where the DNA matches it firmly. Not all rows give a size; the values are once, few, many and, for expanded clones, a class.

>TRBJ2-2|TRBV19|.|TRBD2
CASSTPSRRETSGGRAGELFF
TGTGCCAGTAGTACCCCTTCTCGCAGGGAGACTAGCGGGGGTCGAGCCGGGGAGCTGTTTTTT
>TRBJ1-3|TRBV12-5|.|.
CASGSTGGTIYF
TGTGCTAGTGGTTCCACCGGGGGCACCATATATTTT
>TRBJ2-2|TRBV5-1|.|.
CASSFPNRNTGELFF
TGCGCCAGCAGCTTTCCTAATCGGAACACCGGGGAGCTGTTTTTT
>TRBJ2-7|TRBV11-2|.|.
CASSQARYSDIGQYF
TGTGCCAGCAGCCAAGCAAGGTACTCGGACATCGGGCAGTACTTC
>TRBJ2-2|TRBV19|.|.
CASSIGIGSLSTGELFF
TGTGCCAGTAGTATTGGGATCGGTTCCTTATCCACCGGGGAGCTGTTTTTT
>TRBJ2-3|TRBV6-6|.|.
CASRHSGDTQYF
TGTGCCAGCAGGCACAGTGGAGATACGCAGTATTTT
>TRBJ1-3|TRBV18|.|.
CASVGDPGNTIYF
TGTGCCAGTGTGGGGGATCCTGGAAACACCATATATTTT
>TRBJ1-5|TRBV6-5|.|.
CASTETGEVGQPQHF
TGTGCCAGCACCGAAACCGGGGAGGTCGGTCAGCCCCAGCATTTT
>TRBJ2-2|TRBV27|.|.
CASRHWDNMNTGELFF
TGTGCCAGCAGACATTGGGACAACATGAACACCGGGGAGCTGTTTTTT
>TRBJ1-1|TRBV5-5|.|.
CASSLNYGMNTEAFF
TGTGCCAGCAGCTTGAATTACGGGATGAACACTGAAGCTTTCTTT
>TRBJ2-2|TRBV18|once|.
CASSPSRNTGELFF
TGTGCCAGCTCACCAAGTAGGAACACCGGGGAGCTGTTTTTT
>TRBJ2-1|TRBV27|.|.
CASSRPRSEQFF
TGTGCCAGCAGTCGACCTCGTAGTGAGCAGTTCTTC
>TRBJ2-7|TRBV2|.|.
CASTPAGTGPSYEQYF
TGTGCCAGCACCCCAGCGGGGACAGGACCATCCTACGAGCAGTACTTC
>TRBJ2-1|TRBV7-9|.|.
CASSLFAQHNEQFF
TGTGCCAGCAGCTTATTCGCCCAGCACAATGAGCAGTTCTTC
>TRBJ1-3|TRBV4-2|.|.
CASRKGGMGKGPGNTIYF
TGTGCCAGCAGGAAAGGGGGGATGGGAAAAGGGCCTGGAAACACCATATATTTT
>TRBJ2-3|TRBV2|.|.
CASSEGESTQYF
TGTGCCAGCAGTGAAGGGGAGTCTACGCAGTATTTT
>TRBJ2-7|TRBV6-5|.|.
CASSYLGLDSYEQYF
TGTGCCAGCAGTTACCTCGGACTTGACTCCTACGAGCAGTACTTC
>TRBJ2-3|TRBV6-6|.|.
CASSYLSSALDTQYF
TGTGCCAGCAGTTACTTATCTTCGGCACTAGATACGCAGTATTTT
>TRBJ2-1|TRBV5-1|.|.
CASSFRDHEQFF
TGCGCCAGCAGCTTCCGCGACCATGAGCAGTTCTTC
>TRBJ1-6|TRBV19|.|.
CASSYFPAREVYNSPLHF
TGTGCCAGTAGTTATTTTCCGGCCCGGGAAGTTTATAATTCACCCCTCCACTTT
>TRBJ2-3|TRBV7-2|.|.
CASTPGVSTDTQYF
TGTGCCAGCACCCCAGGGGTGAGCACAGATACGCAGTATTTT
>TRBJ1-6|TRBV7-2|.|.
CASSLGRNYNSPLHF
TGTGCCAGCAGCTTAGGACGGAACTATAATTCACCCCTCCACTTT
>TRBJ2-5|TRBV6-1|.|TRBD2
CASSDGLAVTQYF
TGTGCCAGCAGCGACGGACTAGCGGTGACCCAGTACTTC
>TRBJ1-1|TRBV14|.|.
CASSQERGWEAFF
TGTGCCAGCAGCCAAGAACGGGGCTGGGAAGCTTTCTTT
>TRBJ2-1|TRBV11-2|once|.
CASSLRARPDNEQFF
TGTGCCAGCAGCTTACGGGCTCGACCCGACAATGAGCAGTTCTTC
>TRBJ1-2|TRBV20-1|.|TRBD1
CSPQGNGYTF
TGCAGTCCACAGGGGAATGGCTACACCTTC
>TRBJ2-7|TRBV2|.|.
CATGRGPGYEQYF
TGTGCCACGGGGCGGGGGCCGGGCTACGAGCAGTACTTC
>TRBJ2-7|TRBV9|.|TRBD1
CASSPTRTGTYEQYF
TGTGCCAGCAGCCCAACAAGGACAGGGACCTACGAGCAGTACTTC
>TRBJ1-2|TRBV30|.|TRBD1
CAWSVRGTGESFPYGYTF
TGTGCCTGGAGTGTACGTGGGACAGGGGAAAGTTTCCCCTATGGCTACACCTTC
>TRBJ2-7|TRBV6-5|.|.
CASSYSAISYEQYF
TGTGCCAGCAGTTACTCTGCTATCTCCTACGAGCAGTACTTC
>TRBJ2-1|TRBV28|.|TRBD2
CASSSGGLYNEQFF
TGTGCCAGCAGTTCGGGGGGGCTCTACAATGAGCAGTTCTTC
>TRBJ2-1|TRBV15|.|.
CATSREGYEQFF
TGTGCCACCAGCAGAGAAGGGTATGAGCAGTTCTTC
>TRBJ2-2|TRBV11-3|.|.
CASSLGGTHGELFF
TGTGCCAGCAGCCTGGGGGGCACTCACGGGGAGCTGTTTTTT
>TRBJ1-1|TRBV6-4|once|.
CASSEGTYTEAFF
TGTGCCAGCAGTGAGGGGACCTACACTGAAGCTTTCTTT
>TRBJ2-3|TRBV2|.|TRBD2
CASSRGRLAGGPSTDTQYF
TGTGCCAGCAGTCGGGGTCGGCTAGCGGGGGGCCCTAGCACAGATACGCAGTATTTT
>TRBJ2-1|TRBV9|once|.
CASSVGDQGEQFF
TGTGCCAGCAGCGTAGGGGATCAGGGAGAGCAGTTCTTC
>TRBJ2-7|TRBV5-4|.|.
CASSLDENPYEQYF
TGTGCCAGCAGCTTGGATGAGAATCCCTACGAGCAGTACTTC
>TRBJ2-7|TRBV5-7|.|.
CASSLFDGRPMSSYEQYF
TGTGCCAGCAGTCTGTTCGACGGCCGACCCATGAGCTCCTACGAGCAGTACTTC
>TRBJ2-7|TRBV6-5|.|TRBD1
CASRAGTGISYEQYF
TGTGCCAGCAGAGCCGGGACAGGGATATCCTACGAGCAGTACTTC
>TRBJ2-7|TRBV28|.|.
CASSLFTPPGEQYF
TGTGCCAGCAGTTTATTCACTCCACCAGGCGAGCAGTACTTC
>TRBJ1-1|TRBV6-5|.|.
CASRYLKDTEAFF
TGTGCCAGTCGATACCTAAAGGACACTGAAGCTTTCTTT
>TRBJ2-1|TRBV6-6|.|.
CASSYDYYEQFF
TGTGCCAGCAGTTATGACTATTATGAGCAGTTCTTC
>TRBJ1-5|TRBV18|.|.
CASSPSTGWQPQHF
TGTGCCAGCTCACCAAGCACAGGCTGGCAGCCCCAGCATTTT
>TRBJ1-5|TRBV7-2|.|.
CASSSRVSSNQPQHF
TGTGCCAGCAGCTCTAGGGTGTCCAGCAATCAGCCCCAGCATTTT
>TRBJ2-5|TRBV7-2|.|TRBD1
CASSQGQGGRETQYF
TGTGCCAGCAGCCAGGGACAGGGGGGTCGGGAGACCCAGTACTTC
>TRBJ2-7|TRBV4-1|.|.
CASSLGETGLREQYF
TGCGCCAGCAGCCTCGGCGAAACGGGCTTGAGGGAGCAGTACTTC
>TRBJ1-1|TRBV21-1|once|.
CASRSDRGLVFLGAFF
TGTGCCAGCAGGTCAGACAGGGGGCTCGTGTTTCTGGGAGCTTTCTTT
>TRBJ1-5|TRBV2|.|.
CASSEWNQPQHF
TGTGCCAGCAGTGAATGGAATCAGCCCCAGCATTTT
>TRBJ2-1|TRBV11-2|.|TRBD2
CASSSRPGLAGGNEQFF
TGTGCCAGCAGCTCACGCCCGGGACTAGCAGGAGGCAATGAGCAGTTCTTC
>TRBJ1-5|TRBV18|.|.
CASSPQGPRSNQPQHF
TGTGCCAGCTCACCCCAGGGGCCCCGGAGCAATCAGCCCCAGCATTTT
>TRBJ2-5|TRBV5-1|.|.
CASSLSNPWETQYF
TGCGCCAGCAGCTTGTCGAACCCATGGGAGACCCAGTACTTC
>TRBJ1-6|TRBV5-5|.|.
CASSIQGRVLGSPLHF
TGTGCCAGCAGTATCCAGGGACGGGTCCTAGGTTCACCCCTCCACTTT
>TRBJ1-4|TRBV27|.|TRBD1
CASSPTPEGAWEKLFF
TGTGCCAGCAGTCCAACCCCAGAGGGGGCGTGGGAAAAACTGTTTTTT
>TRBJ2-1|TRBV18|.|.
CASSPLRERVNNEQFF
TGTGCCAGCTCACCTTTAAGGGAGAGGGTTAACAATGAGCAGTTCTTC
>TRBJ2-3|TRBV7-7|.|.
CASSPHAGGTQYF
TGTGCCAGCAGCCCCCATGCGGGCGGTACGCAGTATTTT
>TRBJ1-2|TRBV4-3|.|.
CASSQGVGRYGYTF
TGCGCCAGCAGCCAAGGAGTAGGACGCTATGGCTACACCTTC
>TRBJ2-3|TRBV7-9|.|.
CASSQPREPDTDTQYF
TGTGCCAGCAGCCAGCCTCGGGAACCCGACACAGATACGCAGTATTTT
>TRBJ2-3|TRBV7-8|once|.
CASSLRGTTDTQYF
TGTGCCAGCAGCTTACGCGGGACCACAGATACGCAGTATTTT